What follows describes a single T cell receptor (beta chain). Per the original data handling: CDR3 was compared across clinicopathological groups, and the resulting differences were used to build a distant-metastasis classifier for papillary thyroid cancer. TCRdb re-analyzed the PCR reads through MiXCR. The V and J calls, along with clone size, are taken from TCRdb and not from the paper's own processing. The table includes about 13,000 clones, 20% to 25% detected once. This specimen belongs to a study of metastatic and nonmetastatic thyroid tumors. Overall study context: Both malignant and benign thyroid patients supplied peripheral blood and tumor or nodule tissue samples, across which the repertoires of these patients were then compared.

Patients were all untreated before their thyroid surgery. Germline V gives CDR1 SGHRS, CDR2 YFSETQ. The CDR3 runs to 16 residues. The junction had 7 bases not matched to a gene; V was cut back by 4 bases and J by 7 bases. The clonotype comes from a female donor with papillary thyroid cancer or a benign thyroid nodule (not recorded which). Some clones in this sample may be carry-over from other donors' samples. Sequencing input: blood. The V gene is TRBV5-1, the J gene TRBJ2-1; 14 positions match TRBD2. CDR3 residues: CASSPGTSGGHNEQFF. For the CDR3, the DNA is TGCGCCAGCAGCCCGGGGACTAGCGGGGGTCATAATGAGCAGTTCTTC.